This entry lists 19 T cell receptor beta chains sequenced from one sample in a study of Graves' ophthalmopathy and Graves' hyperthyroidism. Investigators amplified TCR beta CDR3 regions from RNA transcripts. Second-round multiplex PCR came after a first-round RT-PCR that employed HTBI primers. TCRdb reprocessed the multiplex PCR reads with MiXCR, giving one entry per CDR3 protein. Here the sample spans about 700,000 distinct CDR3 sequences, about 38% being singletons. Sequencing was done on a sample of peripheral blood. The receptor set was obtained from an adult man with Graves' ophthalmopathy.

The chain recombines TRBV4-3 with TRBJ2-5; D remains ambiguous. V was pared by 3 bases and J by 2 bases, with 13 bases between. Germline loops: CDR1 LGHNA, CDR2 YSLEER. This CDR3 region has 15 residues. DNA of the CDR3: TGCGCCAGCAGCCATATGGCAGGCCAACAAGAGACCCAGTACTTC. It codes for CASSHMAGQQETQYF.

The chain couples TRBV7-2 to TRBJ1-6; D uncertain. Deletions cut 1 base from V and 8 bases from J, with 12 bases between. The germline gives CDR1 SGHTA, CDR2 FQGNSA. CDR3 length equals 15 residues. The CDR3 sequence is CASSLGWVDHSPLHF. The CDR3 bases are TGTGCCAGCAGCTTAGGTTGGGTCGATCATTCACCCCTCCACTTT.

The V and J genes are TRBV7-8 and TRBJ1-4, with D hard to call. Per germline, CDR1 SGHVS and CDR2 FQNEAQ. The CDR3 length is 14 residues. Trimming removed 2 bases at V and 14 bases at J, with 18 bases between. The CDR3 bases are TGTGCCAGCAGCTTAAGGCGGAACACTGAAGGGCTGTTTTTT. Its translation: CASSLRRNTEGLFF.

The chain uses TRBV2 and TRBJ1-5, with D possibly matching TRBD1 (5 bases). V lost 8 bases to trimming and J lost 1 base, with 12 bases between them. In germline, CDR1 is SNHLY, CDR2 FYNNEI. The CDR3 has 14 residues. The CDR3 sequence: CASSPPGSNQPQHF. In DNA, the CDR3 is TGTGCCAGCTCACCCCCAGGGAGCAATCAGCCCCAGCATTTT.

This clonotype was seen a handful of times. The rearrangement joins TRBV10-3 to TRBJ1-2, with a tentative D call TRBD1 (6 bases). CDR3 length: 14 amino acids. The ends were cut back, 10 bases at V and 0 bases at J, with 15 bases in the middle. Germline assignment: CDR1 ENHRY and CDR2 SYGVKD. In nucleotides, the CDR3 is TGTGCCACCTACGGACAGCTAACTAACTATGGCTACACCTTC. Its protein is CATYGQLTNYGYTF.

This sequence joins TRBV2 and TRBJ2-5; 7 nucleotides align to TRBD2. The CDR3 is 14 amino acids. V shed 6 bases and J 7 bases; nucleotides not matched to a gene: 11. The germline gives CDR1 SNHLY, CDR2 FYNNEI. CDR3 nucleotide sequence: TGTGCCAGCAGCGCCCGTGGGGAGGGGCCGACCCAGTACTTC. This gives the protein CASSARGEGPTQYF.

This clonotype was detected ten times or more. The genes are TRBV20-1 and TRBJ1-6; 7 bases map to TRBD1. The CDR3 loop spans 14 amino acids. Germline CDR1 is DFQATT and CDR2 is SNEGSKA (reference sequence). Trimming cost V 1 base and J 6 bases; bases outside gene matches: 3. The DNA for the CDR3 is TGCAGTGCTAGAGCAGGGGGTGGTAATTCACCCCTCCACTTT. Translating gives CSARAGGGNSPLHF.

Worth noting for this clonotype: At one end the junction does not follow the germline gene, possibly because of a read error. The rearrangement joins TRBV6-5 to TRBJ2-5; TRBD2 matches at 7 bases. The CDR3 has 17 amino acids. CDR1 is MNHEY and CDR2 is SVGAGI in the germline V gene. CDR3 region: CASRYVSSGGMSEAQYF. As DNA, the CDR3 is TGTGCCAGCCGATACGTATCCTCGGGGGGAATGTCAGAGGCCCAGTACTTC.

The chain joins TRBV5-5 to TRBJ2-7; D is possibly TRBD2 (6 bases). V was clipped by 2 bases and J by 3 bases, with 18 bases between them. CDR1 and CDR2 (germline): SGHKS, YYEKEE (reference sequence). The CDR3 spans 16 residues. The CDR3, as DNA: TGTGCCAGCAGCTTTGGTGTGGCTAGCGAGTACTACGAGCAGTACTTC. Encoded protein: CASSFGVASEYYEQYF. Full variable domain (remainder filled in from reference TRBV5-5 and TRBJ2-7): DAGVTQSPTHLIKTRGQQVTLRCSPISGHKSVSWYQQVLGQGPQFIFQYYEKEERGRGNFPDRFSARQFPNYSSELNVNALLLGDSALYLCASSFGVASEYYEQYFGPGTRLTVT.

The rearrangement uses TRBV2 and TRBJ2-5; the D gene is possibly TRBD2 (5 bases). V was trimmed by 5 bases and J by 1 base, leaving 11 bases between them. The CDR3 contains 14 residues. Germline V gene data show CDR1 as SNHLY and CDR2 as FYNNEI. CDR3 amino acids: CASSYPGIQETQYF. CDR3 sequence (DNA): TGTGCCAGCAGTTATCCGGGGATCCAAGAGACCCAGTACTTC.

This clonotype came up many times. The chain links TRBV7-3 to TRBJ2-5; no clear D. CDR3 length equals 13 residues. Germline CDR1 reads SGHTA; CDR2 reads FQGTGA. V gave up 0 bases and J gave up 3 bases, with 5 bases separating them. The CDR3 protein is CASSLTPEETQYF. CDR3 nucleotide sequence: TGTGCCAGCAGCTTAACGCCAGAAGAGACCCAGTACTTC.

This chain connects TRBV20-1 to TRBJ2-5; 11 bases are shared with TRBD1. The germline V gene has CDR1 DFQATT and CDR2 SNEGSKA (reference sequence). With V trimmed by 6 bases and J by 9 bases, 6 bases remained unmatched. The CDR3 is 12 amino acids. CDR3 in DNA: TGCAGTGCCGTAACGGGACAGGGGGCCCAGTACTTC. It encodes CSAVTGQGAQYF.

This clonotype has a handful of counts. The chain carries TRBV6-1 and TRBJ2-7; no definite D call. V dropped 8 bases and J dropped 3 bases, with 8 bases sitting between them. CDR1 MNHNS and CDR2 SASEGT come from the germline V gene. The CDR3 extends over 11 amino acids. The CDR3 region is CASAEVYEQYF. CDR3 nucleotide sequence: TGTGCCAGCGCCGAAGTCTACGAGCAGTACTTC.

This clonotype was picked up many times. The chain uses TRBV6-5 and TRBJ1-2; 7 positions match TRBD1. V trimming: 5 bases; J trimming: 8 bases; junction bases outside the gene matches: 14. This CDR3 is built from 15 residues. CDR1 and CDR2 (germline): MNHEY, SVGAGI. The CDR3, as DNA: TGTGCCAGCAGTCTCTCCCCGACAGGGCCGGACGGCTACACCTTC. The encoded protein is CASSLSPTGPDGYTF.

Many counts were recorded for this clonotype. J is TRBJ1-5 and V is TRBV2; 10 bases map to TRBD1. CDR1 is SNHLY and CDR2 is FYNNEI in the germline V gene. The ends lost 6 bases at V and 3 bases at J; junction bases unmatched: 8. This CDR3 comprises 16 residues. The CDR3 DNA reads as TGTGCCAGCAGACCCCGGGACAGGGGACCCAATCAGCCCCAGCATTTT. Protein sequence: CASRPRDRGPNQPQHF.

The chain carries TRBV2 and TRBJ1-5; no reliable D call. Trimming cost V 3 bases and J 11 bases, with 11 bases left between them. The CDR3 has 12 residues. CDR1 is SNHLY and CDR2 is FYNNEI in the germline V gene. The DNA for the CDR3 is TGTGCCAGCAGTGATCTAGCGGAGACCCAGCATTTT. Protein: CASSDLAETQHF. Full variable domain (missing parts from reference TRBV2 and TRBJ1-5): EPEVTQTPSHQVTQMGQEVILRCVPISNHLYFYWYRQILGQKVEFLVSFYNNEISEKSEIFDDQFSVERPDGSNFTLKIRSTKLEDSAMYFCASSDLAETQHFGDGTRLSIL.

The genes are TRBV20-1 and TRBJ1-1, with D possibly being TRBD1 (5 bases). Trimming removed 1 base at V and 7 bases at J, with 16 bases between. This CDR3 is 14 amino acids long. Per germline, CDR1 DFQATT and CDR2 SNEGSKA (reference sequence). The CDR3 DNA reads as TGCAGTGCTAGAGCTCCGGGGGGTTTGGGTGAAGCTTTCTTT. Its translation is CSARAPGGLGEAFF.

This clonotype has ten or more counts. The V and J genes are TRBV5-1 and TRBJ1-5; D is unresolved. The CDR3 consists of 15 residues. Germline CDR1 is SGHRS and CDR2 is YFSETQ. The V gene lost 0 bases and the J gene lost 2 bases, with 9 bases spanning the gap. CDR3 region: CASSLEDPGNQPQHF. The DNA for the CDR3 is TGCGCCAGCAGCTTGGAGGACCCTGGCAATCAGCCCCAGCATTTT.

This clonotype was found many times. J is TRBJ2-3 and V is TRBV7-8; D may be TRBD1 (6 bases). V lost 5 bases and J 13 bases, leaving 22 bases between the germline ends. This CDR3 has 14 amino acids. The germline gives CDR1 SGHVS, CDR2 FQNEAQ. The CDR3 loop reads CASSPIHEGDQKYF. The CDR3 region has the DNA TGTGCCAGCAGCCCCATCCATGAGGGGGACCAGAAGTATTTT.